A single sample gave rise to the 30 T cell receptor beta chains below, sequenced in a study of lymphopenia after photon versus proton radiotherapy. The protocol was immunoSEQ multiplex PCR, while the TCRdb copy is restricted to in-frame clones and leaves out a portion. The sample includes over 25,000 clones, approximately 80% seen only once; the top ten take more than 14%. This specimen consisted of peripheral blood, obtained from a patient treated with proton-based radiotherapy. These receptors all stem from a woman aged 70-85 years with pancreatic cancer.

V gene TRBV19 combines with J gene TRBJ1-1, with D uncertain. CDR1 and CDR2 from the germline V gene are LNHDA and SQIVND (reference sequence). The CDR3 extends over 15 amino acids. The germline V and J ends were trimmed by 3 bases and 1 base, with 12 bases remaining between them. CDR3 DNA: TGTGCCAGTAGTATGGCCTGGCAGAGGAACACTGAAGCTTTCTTT. Residues: CASSMAWQRNTEAFF.

This clone was picked up a small number of times. The rearrangement uses TRBV9 and TRBJ1-2; D unclear. Germline-derived CDR1 and CDR2 are SGDLS and YYNGEE. V was trimmed by 4 bases and J by 0 bases, leaving 13 bases between them. The CDR3 spans 15 residues. The CDR3 sequence is CASSPAGEANYGYTF. The CDR3 nucleotides are TGTGCCAGCAGCCCCGCGGGTGAAGCTAACTATGGCTACACCTTC.

This clone was observed a handful of times. The chain carries TRBV27 and TRBJ1-4; 10 bases align to TRBD1. Looked up from germline, CDR1 is MNHEY and CDR2 is SMNVEV (reference sequence). With 5 bases clipped from V and 8 bases from J, the junction kept 8 bases outside the gene matches. The CDR3 loop spans 15 amino acids. CDR3 coding DNA: TGTGCCAGCAGTATGACCGGGACAGGGGTCGAAAAACTGTTTTTT. This translates into CASSMTGTGVEKLFF.

The chain is built from TRBV10-3 and TRBJ2-1, with TRBD2 identical over 8 bases. Trimming cost V 4 bases and J 5 bases; bases outside gene matches: 4. Germline values: CDR1 ENHRY, CDR2 SYGVKD. CDR3 length: 14 amino acids. The CDR3 coding sequence is TGTGCCATCAGTGGCGATAGCGGGGACAATGAGCAGTTCTTC. As protein: CAISGDSGDNEQFF.

The gene calls are TRBV30 and TRBJ2-7, with D perhaps TRBD1 or TRBD2 (5 bases each). This CDR3 has 14 amino acids. Germline V lookup: CDR1 GTSNPN, CDR2 SVGIG (reference sequence). The ends were cut back, 1 base at V and 5 bases at J, with 15 bases in the middle. This CDR3 is CAWSDPGRTNEQYF. The CDR3 bases are TGTGCCTGGAGTGACCCGGGGCGGACCAACGAGCAGTACTTC.

This chain uses TRBV14 with TRBJ2-1; 7 nucleotides match TRBD2. V lost 0 bases to trimming and J lost 7 bases; unmatched junction nucleotides: 9. The CDR3 is made up of 16 amino acids. CDR1 and CDR2 from the germline V gene are SGHDN and FVKESK. CDR3 DNA: TGTGCCAGCAGCCAAGAAACCGGCGGGAGAGATAATGAGCAGTTCTTC. Translated, it gives CASSQETGGRDNEQFF.

The chain links TRBV7-3 to TRBJ2-1, with TRBD2 matching over 11 bases. The V gene's germline CDR1 is SGHTA and CDR2 FQGTGA. The CDR3 is 19 residues long. V trimming: 0 bases; J trimming: 5 bases; junction bases outside the gene matches: 12. Written as DNA, the CDR3 is TGTGCCAGCAGCTTAACCCCCTCTTTTAGCGGGAGGGGCGACAATGAGCAGTTCTTC. It codes for CASSLTPSFSGRGDNEQFF.

Comment on this clone: Germline is not matched at one junction end, which may reflect a read error. This chain uses TRBV7-7 with TRBJ2-1; TRBD2 matches 7 bases. This CDR3 has 15 amino acids. Germline V lookup: CDR1 SSHAT, CDR2 FNYEAQ (reference sequence). CDR3 sequence: CASSQDTGLGNEQFF. CDR3 nucleotide sequence: TGTGCTAGCAGCCAAGATACCGGACTAGGCAATGAGCAGTTCTTC.

V is TRBV9 and J is TRBJ1-2, with a possible D match to TRBD1 (5 bases). The CDR3 sequence is 15 residues long. V was clipped by 0 bases and J by 4 bases, with 13 bases between them. Germline V CDR1 and CDR2: SGDLS, YYNGEE. CDR3 amino acids: CASSVGEGASYGYTF. The CDR3 coding sequence is TGTGCCAGCAGCGTAGGCGAAGGGGCCAGCTATGGCTACACCTTC.

This clone came up a few times. V gene TRBV9 combines with J gene TRBJ1-5; 12 nucleotides line up with TRBD1. CDR3 length equals 15 residues. Germline values: CDR1 SGDLS, CDR2 YYNGEE. The V segment lost 5 bases and the J segment 4 bases; nucleotides outside the gene matches: 4. CDR3 nucleotide sequence: TGTGCCAGCAGATGGGACAGGGGGCGAAATCAGCCCCAGCATTTT. This translates into CASRWDRGRNQPQHF.

This chain connects TRBV7-9 to TRBJ2-7; 9 bases agree with TRBD2. With V trimmed by 4 bases and J by 1 base, 5 bases remained unmatched. Looked up from germline, CDR1 is SEHNR and CDR2 is FQNEAQ (reference sequence). There are 15 residues in the CDR3. Written as DNA, the CDR3 is TGTGCCAGCAGCTCCGTAGCGGGAGTATCCTACGAGCAGTACTTC. It yields the protein CASSSVAGVSYEQYF.

V and J are TRBV7-3 and TRBJ2-1; D gene ambiguous. Trimming shortened V by 5 bases and J by 4 bases, and 15 bases separated the two germline ends. Per germline, CDR1 SGHTA and CDR2 FQGTGA. The CDR3 consists of 15 residues. CDR3 nucleotides: TGTGCCAGCAGCCCTGATGTCGGAGCTTACAATGAGCAGTTCTTC. It yields the protein CASSPDVGAYNEQFF.

The V call is TRBV19, the J call TRBJ1-4, with 7 positions matching TRBD1. The V and J ends lost 6 bases and 7 bases, in that order; junction bases with no gene match: 8. The CDR3 has 14 amino acids. CDR1 and CDR2 (germline): LNHDA, SQIVND (reference sequence). The chain's CDR3 is CASSLGTALEKLFF. The CDR3 bases are TGTGCCAGTAGCCTCGGGACAGCCCTTGAAAAACTGTTTTTT.

V is TRBV7-9 and J is TRBJ1-1; D is uncertain. Per the germline V gene, CDR1 is SEHNR and CDR2 is FQNEAQ (reference sequence). This CDR3 region has 14 residues. V was shortened by 5 bases and J by 4 bases, with 14 bases between the two germline ends. CDR3 in DNA: TGTGCCAGCAGCACGACGGGGTTGGTCACTGAAGCTTTCTTT. This gives the protein CASSTTGLVTEAFF. Based on the CDR3 plus reference TRBV7-9 and TRBJ1-1, the full variable domain is DTGVSQNPRHKITKRGQNVTFRCDPISEHNRLYWYRQTLGQGPEFLTYFQNEAQLEKSRLLSDRFSAERPKGSFSTLEIQRTEQGDSAMYLCASSTTGLVTEAFFGQGTRLTVV.

V gene TRBV7-2 combines with J gene TRBJ1-1; D is unclear. Looked up from germline, CDR1 is SGHTA and CDR2 is FQGNSA. CDR3 length equals 12 residues. V gave up 3 bases and J gave up 8 bases, with 10 bases separating them. The CDR3 protein is CASSFMFREAFF. The CDR3 DNA sequence: TGTGCCAGCAGCTTTATGTTCAGGGAAGCTTTCTTT.

A few counts support this clone. This chain joins TRBV9 and TRBJ2-2; perhaps TRBD2 as D (5 bases). The ends were cut back, 2 bases at V and 4 bases at J, with 12 bases in the middle. The CDR3 is 15 residues long. Germline V gene sequence: CDR1 SGDLS, CDR2 YYNGEE. CDR3 bases: TGTGCCAGCAGCGTGGGCGGGCCGCTCACCGGGGAGCTGTTTTTT. Protein: CASSVGGPLTGELFF.

The chain recombines TRBV28 with TRBJ1-4; the D gene is possibly TRBD1 (5 bases). The germline V and J ends were trimmed by 8 bases and 6 bases, with 16 bases remaining between them. The germline V gene encodes CDR1 MDHEN and CDR2 SYDVKM. This CDR3 is built from 14 residues. In nucleotides, the CDR3 is TGTGCCAGCCATACGGCAGGGTGGGATGAAAAACTGTTTTTT. It encodes CASHTAGWDEKLFF.

This rearrangement joins TRBV9 to TRBJ2-2, with 9 bases fitting TRBD2. Trimming took 0 bases from V and 7 from J; bases not matched to a gene: 7. CDR1 SGDLS and CDR2 YYNGEE come from the germline V gene. The CDR3 covers 16 residues. DNA for the CDR3: TGTGCCAGCAGCGTAGTTAGCGGGAGTGGTGGCGGGGAGCTGTTTTTT. Protein product: CASSVVSGSGGGELFF.

This clone was picked up one time. The rearrangement links TRBV6-1 to TRBJ2-3, with 9 bases that match TRBD2. CDR3 length: 15 residues. Germline V gives CDR1 MNHNS, CDR2 SASEGT. The ends lost 7 bases at V and 2 bases at J; junction bases unmatched: 7. The CDR3 DNA sequence: TGTGCCAGCAATCGAGCGGGAGGATTCACAGATACGCAGTATTTT. Its translation is CASNRAGGFTDTQYF.

J is TRBJ1-5 and V is TRBV2; a weak D match, TRBD1 (6 bases). Trimming removed 6 bases at V and 6 bases at J, with 15 bases between. Per the germline V gene, CDR1 is SNHLY and CDR2 is FYNNEI. The CDR3 length is 14 residues. CDR3 sequence (DNA): TGTGCCAGCAGGAAACAGGGAGGTCTTCAGCCCCAGCATTTT. Translation: CASRKQGGLQPQHF.

V and J are TRBV9 and TRBJ2-6, with TRBD2 matching 9 bases. This CDR3 has 18 amino acids. CDR1 is SGDLS, CDR2 YYNGEE, per germline. Trimming cost V 3 bases and J 2 bases; bases outside gene matches: 9. CDR3 nucleotides: TGTGCCAGCAGCGGGACTAGCGTCCAGATGCCTGGGGCCAACGTCCTGACTTTC. Translating it yields CASSGTSVQMPGANVLTF.

This rearrangement joins TRBV28 to TRBJ2-7; the D is unclear. Trimming left V 8 bases short and J 4 bases short, with 15 bases between. This CDR3 is built from 13 residues. The germline CDR1 and CDR2 sequences are MDHEN and SYDVKM. The CDR3 spells CASYSLGKYEQYF. The CDR3 coding sequence is TGTGCCAGCTATAGCCTGGGAAAGTACGAGCAGTACTTC.

The chain couples TRBV30 to TRBJ2-2, with a weak D call TRBD1 (5 bases). Per the germline V gene, CDR1 is GTSNPN and CDR2 is SVGIG (reference sequence). V was trimmed by 4 bases and J by 2 bases, leaving 14 bases between them. The CDR3 is 15 amino acids. In DNA form, the CDR3 reads TGTGCCTGGATACGGTCCAGGGCCAACACCGGGGAGCTGTTTTTT. Its translation: CAWIRSRANTGELFF.

This clone came up once. This rearrangement joins TRBV27 to TRBJ1-1, with TRBD1 matching over 7 bases. CDR3 length equals 15 residues. With V trimmed by 6 bases and J by 4 bases, 11 bases remained unmatched. The germline V gene has CDR1 MNHEY and CDR2 SMNVEV (reference sequence). The DNA for the CDR3 is TGTGCCAGCAGGTTAGGGCAGGGGGGGCCCACTGAAGCTTTCTTT. Translated, it gives CASRLGQGGPTEAFF.

This chain uses TRBV6-5 with TRBJ1-2; 9 bases line up with TRBD1. The CDR3 has 14 residues. The germline gives CDR1 MNHEY, CDR2 SVGAGI. With 5 bases clipped from V and 8 bases from J, the junction kept 9 bases outside the gene matches. The CDR3 DNA reads as TGTGCCAGCAGTCCTCTACAGGGGGCTGACGGCTACACCTTC. Its protein product is CASSPLQGADGYTF.

V usage is TRBV18 and J usage is TRBJ2-1, with 13 bases fitting TRBD2. Germline V gene sequence: CDR1 KGHSH, CDR2 LQKENI. This CDR3 has 16 amino acids. The V and J ends lost 6 bases and 5 bases, in that order; junction bases with no gene match: 7. CDR3 nucleotides: TGTGCCAGCTCGCCCCGACTAGCGGGAGGAGACAATGAGCAGTTCTTC. Translating gives CASSPRLAGGDNEQFF. Supplemented by reference TRBV18 and TRBJ2-1, the full variable domain reads NAGVMQNPRHLVRRRGQEARLRCSPMKGHSHVYWYRQLPEEGLKFMVYLQKENIIDESGMPKERFSAEFPKEGPSILRIQQVVRGDSAAYFCASSPRLAGGDNEQFFGPGTRLTVL.

J is TRBJ1-1 and V is TRBV6-5, with 11 positions matching TRBD1. The germline V gene has CDR1 MNHEY and CDR2 SVGAGI. V lost 5 bases and J lost 3; bases outside the gene matches: 5. The CDR3 loop spans 15 amino acids. The DNA for the CDR3 is TGTGCCAGCAGTCCATGGGGACAGGGGGACACTGAAGCTTTCTTT. It encodes CASSPWGQGDTEAFF.

The chain links TRBV7-9 to TRBJ1-3; D unclear. Trimming removed 6 bases at V and 4 bases at J, with 10 bases between. In germline, CDR1 is SEHNR, CDR2 FQNEAQ (reference sequence). This CDR3 spans 13 amino acids. CDR3 loop: CASREGSGNTIYF. The DNA of the CDR3 is TGTGCCAGCAGAGAGGGATCCGGAAACACCATATATTTT.

J is TRBJ2-7 and V is TRBV27; 9 positions agree with TRBD1. The J segment lost 5 bases and the V segment lost 3 bases, leaving 14 bases of the junction unmatched. The CDR3 has 17 amino acids. CDR1 is MNHEY, CDR2 SMNVEV, per germline (reference sequence). The CDR3, as DNA: TGTGCCAGCAGTTTCCCCCCCCGGACAGGGGACGCGAACGAGCAGTACTTC. The encoded protein is CASSFPPRTGDANEQYF.

J is TRBJ2-7 and V is TRBV5-1; a weak D match, TRBD2 (6 bases). CDR3 length: 17 residues. The germline V and J ends were trimmed by 0 bases and 3 bases, with 19 bases remaining between them. Germline V gives CDR1 SGHRS, CDR2 YFSETQ. For the CDR3, the DNA is TGCGCCAGCAGCTTGGCCGGCCGGGATCGGAGGGGCTACGAGCAGTACTTC. Amino acids: CASSLAGRDRRGYEQYF.